This T cell receptor (beta chain) emerged from a study of blood T cell repertoires in COVID-19. For the study at large: Specimens from acute and convalescent COVID-19 originated in the United States, Italy and Spain. T cells, B-cell-depleted T cells, or PBMCs provided the cDNA or gDNA that served as material.

The CDR3 loop spans 14 amino acids. Germline V gene lookup returns CDR1 MNHEY and CDR2 SVGAGI. V lost 2 bases to trimming and J lost 7 bases; unmatched junction nucleotides: 3. This clone was seen only once. TCRdb's table, derived via immunoSEQ multiplex PCR, lists solely in-frame clones and lacks some. The sample comprises about 60,000 clones, about nine tenths of which are singletons, and 10% rests with the top ten. The gene calls are TRBV6-5 and TRBJ1-3; TRBD1 matches at 9 bases. The sequenced sample was peripheral blood. The clonotype was recovered from a human donor with acute or convalescent COVID-19. The donor label of this sample is uncertain. CDR3 sequence: CASSYQGQGNTIYF. DNA of the CDR3: TGTGCCAGCAGTTACCAAGGACAGGGGAACACCATATATTTT.